Listed below are T cell receptor beta chains from one sample, sequenced in a study of blood T cell repertoires in COVID-19. Here immunoSEQ multiplex PCR was the method, and the copy in TCRdb shows in-frame clones only, minus some. The sample lists around 120,000 clones; around 76% were seen once. Material: peripheral blood. The receptors here all came from a man between 65 and 85 years old with acute or convalescent COVID-19. Both conserved end residues are part of each CDR3. D genes are given only for firm matches. Rows may omit the clone size; those that give it use once, few, many or a size class.

d_call j_call v_call clone_size cdr3_aa cdr3_nt
TRBD2 TRBJ2-2 TRBV4-2 - CASSRPSGGVANTGELFF TGTGCCAGCAGCCGTCCTAGCGGGGGGGTGGCGAACACCGGGGAGCTGTTTTTT
TRBD1 TRBJ1-1 TRBV28 - CASSRGTGYTEAFF TGTGCCAGCAGTAGGGGGACAGGCTACACTGAAGCTTTCTTT
- TRBJ2-1 TRBV28 - CASSFSRSVNEQFF TGTGCCAGCAGTTTTTCCAGGTCGGTTAATGAGCAGTTCTTC
TRBD1 TRBJ2-1 TRBV7-3 few CASSLTVGQLSYNEQFF TGTGCCAGCAGCTTAACGGTGGGACAGCTTTCCTACAATGAGCAGTTCTTC
TRBD1 TRBJ1-2 TRBV30 - CAWEGQASAGYTF TGTGCCTGGGAGGGACAGGCATCCGCTGGCTACACCTTC
TRBD2 TRBJ2-1 TRBV7-9 - CASSLSGTRVYEQFF TGTGCCAGCAGCTTATCAGGGACTAGGGTTTATGAGCAGTTCTTC
- TRBJ1-1 TRBV3-1/TRBV3-2 - CASSQDYSEAFF TGTGCCAGCAGCCAAGATTATTCTGAAGCTTTCTTT
- TRBJ2-1 TRBV9 - CASSTRRTIYNEQFF TGTGCCAGCAGCACACGGAGGACCATTTACAATGAGCAGTTCTTC
- TRBJ1-5 TRBV27 - CASSFDRNQPQHF TGTGCCAGCAGTTTCGACAGGAATCAGCCCCAGCATTTT
- TRBJ2-5 TRBV5-8 - CASSLVPQETQYF TGTGCCAGCAGCTTGGTTCCACAAGAGACCCAGTACTTC
- TRBJ2-1 TRBV6-5 - CASSWTSGYNEQFF TGTGCCAGCAGCTGGACATCGGGTTACAATGAGCAGTTCTTC
- TRBJ1-3 TRBV12-3/TRBV12-4 - CASSSPGNTIYF TGTGCCAGCAGTTCCCCGGGAAACACCATATATTTT
- TRBJ1-3 TRBV4-1 - CASSYTGIGNTIYF TGCGCCAGCAGCTATACAGGGATCGGAAACACCATATATTTT